The rows below give T cell receptor beta chains drawn from one sample of a study of breast tumors, draining lymph nodes, adjacent tissues. TCRdb analysed the multiplex PCR reads with MiXCR anew, one entry per CDR3 protein. The sample holds over 200,000 distinct CDR3 sequences, under 35% seen once. Sequenced input: axillary lymph node tissue. The receptor set was obtained from a female donor with breast cancer. Some clones in this sample may be carry-over from other donors' samples. CDR3s include the opening cysteine and the closing phenylalanine or tryptophan. D genes are given only for firm matches. Only some rows state a clone size, as once, few, many or a class for expanded clones.

j_gene: TRBJ1-2; d_gene: NA; abundance: NA; v_gene: TRBV7-9; CDR3nt: TGTGCCAGCAGCTCGGAGGGAACTGGAAACACCTTC; CDR3aa: CASSSEGTGNTF
j_gene: TRBJ2-2; d_gene: TRBD1; abundance: NA; v_gene: TRBV20-1; CDR3nt: TGCAGTGCTACTAAGACAGGGGGGGAAACCGGGGAGCTGTTTTTT; CDR3aa: CSATKTGGETGELFF
j_gene: TRBJ1-6; d_gene: NA; abundance: few; v_gene: TRBV7-2; CDR3nt: TGTGCCAGCAGCCACACGGGACCGGACAATTCACCCCTCCACTTT; CDR3aa: CASSHTGPDNSPLHF
j_gene: TRBJ2-1; d_gene: NA; abundance: NA; v_gene: TRBV5-1; CDR3nt: TGCGCCAGCAGCTTGGGACGTCTTGATGAGCAGCTCTTC; CDR3aa: CASSLGRLDEQLF
j_gene: TRBJ2-7; d_gene: NA; abundance: many; v_gene: TRBV7-2; CDR3nt: TGTGCCAGCAGCTTAGCGGGGGGTATCTACGAGCAGTACTTC; CDR3aa: CASSLAGGIYEQYF
j_gene: TRBJ2-3; d_gene: TRBD2; abundance: many; v_gene: TRBV2; CDR3nt: TGTGCCAGCAAGACTAGCGGGCAAGGCGGGGATACGCAGTATTTT; CDR3aa: CASKTSGQGGDTQYF
j_gene: TRBJ1-1; d_gene: NA; abundance: NA; v_gene: TRBV18; CDR3nt: TGTGCCAGCTCACCAAGGGGCAGAAAGAACACTGAAGCTTTCTTT; CDR3aa: CASSPRGRKNTEAFF
j_gene: TRBJ2-1; d_gene: NA; abundance: many; v_gene: TRBV5-1; CDR3nt: TGCGCCAGCAGCTTGGACCGCCCCTCCTACAATGAGCAGTTCTTC; CDR3aa: CASSLDRPSYNEQFF
j_gene: TRBJ2-3; d_gene: NA; abundance: many; v_gene: TRBV9; CDR3nt: TGTGCCAGCAGCGTAGGAGGTCGGACAACTAGCACAGATACGCAGTATTTT; CDR3aa: CASSVGGRTTSTDTQYF
j_gene: TRBJ1-2; d_gene: NA; abundance: many; v_gene: TRBV14; CDR3nt: TGTGCCAGCAGCCCGAGTGGCACCTATGGCTACACCTTC; CDR3aa: CASSPSGTYGYTF
j_gene: TRBJ2-7; d_gene: TRBD1; abundance: few; v_gene: TRBV28; CDR3nt: TGTGCCAGCAGTTCGTCCGGGACAGATCTCTACGAGCAGTACTTC; CDR3aa: CASSSSGTDLYEQYF
j_gene: TRBJ1-2; d_gene: NA; abundance: many; v_gene: TRBV6-1; CDR3nt: TGTGCCAGCGGTATGGTGGGCGCGGACTATGGCTACACCTTC; CDR3aa: CASGMVGADYGYTF
j_gene: TRBJ1-3; d_gene: TRBD1; abundance: once; v_gene: TRBV7-2; CDR3nt: TGTGCCAGCAGACTACCACCGGACAGGCCAAACTCTGGAAACACCATATATTTT; CDR3aa: CASRLPPDRPNSGNTIYF
j_gene: TRBJ2-3; d_gene: NA; abundance: many; v_gene: TRBV5-8; CDR3nt: TGTGCCAGCAGCAACAGGGAAACTAGCACAGATACGCAGTATTTT; CDR3aa: CASSNRETSTDTQYF
j_gene: TRBJ2-7; d_gene: TRBD1; abundance: NA; v_gene: TRBV7-2; CDR3nt: TGTGCCGGCAGCCCAAGGACAGGTTCCGAGCAGTACTTC; CDR3aa: CAGSPRTGSEQYF
j_gene: TRBJ2-1; d_gene: NA; abundance: NA; v_gene: TRBV7-2; CDR3nt: TGTGCCAGCAGCCAACAAGCGATCGGCAATGAGCAGTTCTTC; CDR3aa: CASSQQAIGNEQFF
j_gene: TRBJ1-4; d_gene: NA; abundance: many; v_gene: TRBV11-2; CDR3nt: TGTGCCAGCAGTATAGATAGGGGGGACCGAGGGGAAAAACTGTTTTTT; CDR3aa: CASSIDRGDRGEKLFF
j_gene: TRBJ2-5; d_gene: NA; abundance: many; v_gene: TRBV7-9; CDR3nt: TGTGCCAGCAGCCCCCCCAGGGGGAGGGAGACCCAGTACTTC; CDR3aa: CASSPPRGRETQYF
j_gene: TRBJ1-4; d_gene: TRBD1; abundance: many; v_gene: TRBV19; CDR3nt: TGTGCCTCCGGGACAGGGTCGGTCTATGGTGAAAAACTGTTTTTT; CDR3aa: CASGTGSVYGEKLFF
j_gene: TRBJ1-1; d_gene: NA; abundance: few; v_gene: TRBV20-1; CDR3nt: TGCAGTGCTAGTGCGAACACTGAAGCTTTCTTT; CDR3aa: CSASANTEAFF
j_gene: TRBJ1-4; d_gene: NA; abundance: many; v_gene: TRBV5-1; CDR3nt: TGCGCCAGCAGCTTGGGGGATTTGCCAACTAATGAAAAACTGTTTTTT; CDR3aa: CASSLGDLPTNEKLFF
j_gene: TRBJ2-7; d_gene: NA; abundance: many; v_gene: TRBV7-9; CDR3nt: TGTGCCAGCAGCCCAGTACAACAGGACGAGCAGTACTTC; CDR3aa: CASSPVQQDEQYF
j_gene: TRBJ1-2; d_gene: TRBD1; abundance: NA; v_gene: TRBV6-5; CDR3nt: TGTGCCAGCAGTTACAGGACAGGCGAAAACCTTAACTATGGCTACACCTTC; CDR3aa: CASSYRTGENLNYGYTF
j_gene: TRBJ1-3; d_gene: NA; abundance: many; v_gene: TRBV14; CDR3nt: TGTGCCAGCAGCCTAAACAGGGATTTCTCTGGAAACACCATATATTTT; CDR3aa: CASSLNRDFSGNTIYF
j_gene: TRBJ2-7; d_gene: NA; abundance: many; v_gene: TRBV30; CDR3nt: TGTGCCTGGGCCGCGAATTACGAGCAGTACTTC; CDR3aa: CAWAANYEQYF
j_gene: TRBJ2-3; d_gene: TRBD2; abundance: NA; v_gene: TRBV20-1; CDR3nt: TGCAGTGCCGGGACTAGCGGGAGGGAGCAGTATTTT; CDR3aa: CSAGTSGREQYF
j_gene: TRBJ2-6; d_gene: TRBD1; abundance: NA; v_gene: TRBV12-3/TRBV12-4; CDR3nt: TGTGCCAGCACCACCGACAGGGGTAGGGGCCACGTCCTGACTTTC; CDR3aa: CASTTDRGRGHVLTF
j_gene: TRBJ2-3; d_gene: NA; abundance: NA; v_gene: TRBV7-2; CDR3nt: TGTGCGTCTCGTCTGGCGGGCACAGATACGCGGTATTTT; CDR3aa: CASRLAGTDTRYF
j_gene: TRBJ1-2; d_gene: NA; abundance: NA; v_gene: TRBV20-1; CDR3nt: TGCAGTGCTAGAGACGACAGGTATGGCTACACCTTC; CDR3aa: CSARDDRYGYTF
j_gene: TRBJ2-7; d_gene: NA; abundance: many; v_gene: TRBV2; CDR3nt: TGTGCCAGCAGCGATAGGGGGAGGGAGCAGTACTTC; CDR3aa: CASSDRGREQYF
j_gene: TRBJ2-3; d_gene: TRBD2; abundance: many; v_gene: TRBV19; CDR3nt: TGTGCCAGTAGTGCTCGGACTAGCGGGGGAGCAGATACGCAGTATTTT; CDR3aa: CASSARTSGGADTQYF
j_gene: TRBJ2-7; d_gene: TRBD1; abundance: many; v_gene: TRBV5-5; CDR3nt: TGTGCCAGCAGCGTAAGACAGGGAGCGAGGTCGGACGAGCAGTACTTC; CDR3aa: CASSVRQGARSDEQYF
j_gene: TRBJ1-2; d_gene: NA; abundance: many; v_gene: TRBV2; CDR3nt: TGTGCCAGCAGTGAGACGTTCTATGGCTACACCTTC; CDR3aa: CASSETFYGYTF
j_gene: TRBJ2-1; d_gene: NA; abundance: many; v_gene: TRBV12-5; CDR3nt: TGTGCTAGTGGTTTGACGCCACGGAAACAAAACAATGAGCAGTTCTTC; CDR3aa: CASGLTPRKQNNEQFF
j_gene: TRBJ1-6; d_gene: NA; abundance: many; v_gene: TRBV10-3; CDR3nt: TGTGCCATCAAGTCCCGGGACATGAATGTGACACCCCTCCACTTT; CDR3aa: CAIKSRDMNVTPLHF
j_gene: TRBJ1-3; d_gene: NA; abundance: NA; v_gene: TRBV27; CDR3nt: TGTGCCAGCAGTTTAAGGGTACGGGGCGCCTCTGGAAACACCATATATTTT; CDR3aa: CASSLRVRGASGNTIYF
j_gene: TRBJ2-7; d_gene: TRBD2; abundance: many; v_gene: TRBV11-2; CDR3nt: TGTGCCAGCAGCTTACGACTAGCGGGAGGGTACGAGCAGTACTTC; CDR3aa: CASSLRLAGGYEQYF
j_gene: TRBJ2-2; d_gene: TRBD1; abundance: once; v_gene: TRBV9; CDR3nt: TGTGCCAGCAGCGCAACTCCCGGGACAGGACCCTACACCGGGGAGCTGTTTTTT; CDR3aa: CASSATPGTGPYTGELFF
j_gene: TRBJ1-2; d_gene: NA; abundance: many; v_gene: TRBV20-1; CDR3nt: TGCAGTGCTAGCGGGGCTAACTATGGCTACACCTTC; CDR3aa: CSASGANYGYTF
j_gene: TRBJ1-2; d_gene: TRBD1; abundance: many; v_gene: TRBV7-6; CDR3nt: TGTGCCAGCAGCCCGGGGGACAGGCTAGGCTATGGCTACCCCTTC; CDR3aa: CASSPGDRLGYGYPF
j_gene: TRBJ2-1; d_gene: NA; abundance: many; v_gene: TRBV20-1; CDR3nt: TGCAGTGCTAGAAGTTTGGGGGCTAGCTCCTACAATGAGCAGTTCTTC; CDR3aa: CSARSLGASSYNEQFF
j_gene: TRBJ2-2; d_gene: NA; abundance: many; v_gene: TRBV24-1; CDR3nt: TGTGCCACCAGTGACGACAGATTAAACACCGGGGAGCTGTTTTTT; CDR3aa: CATSDDRLNTGELFF
j_gene: TRBJ1-2; d_gene: TRBD1; abundance: few; v_gene: TRBV6-1; CDR3nt: TGTGCCAGCAGTCGTTCGACAGGGGGCCTCTATGGCTACACCTTC; CDR3aa: CASSRSTGGLYGYTF
j_gene: TRBJ1-1; d_gene: NA; abundance: NA; v_gene: TRBV20-1; CDR3nt: TGCAGTGCAACTTACCCACGACCTGCGGTTATGAACACTGAAGCTTTCTTT; CDR3aa: CSATYPRPAVMNTEAFF
j_gene: TRBJ1-5; d_gene: NA; abundance: many; v_gene: TRBV7-9; CDR3nt: TGTGCCAGCAGCTTAGGAGACACGACAGCCCAGCATTTT; CDR3aa: CASSLGDTTAQHF
j_gene: TRBJ1-4; d_gene: NA; abundance: few; v_gene: TRBV6-5; CDR3nt: TGTGCCAGCAGGGTTCGGGAGAATGAAAAACTGTTTTTT; CDR3aa: CASRVRENEKLFF
j_gene: TRBJ2-7; d_gene: TRBD2; abundance: few; v_gene: TRBV3-1; CDR3nt: TGTGCCAGCAGCCAAGGTGGGAGGGCCCGCGAGCAGTACTTC; CDR3aa: CASSQGGRAREQYF
j_gene: TRBJ2-4; d_gene: NA; abundance: few; v_gene: TRBV4-1; CDR3nt: TGCGCCAGCAGCCAAGAAGGAGGGGGAGGGAACATTCAGTACTTC; CDR3aa: CASSQEGGGGNIQYF
j_gene: TRBJ2-3; d_gene: TRBD2; abundance: NA; v_gene: TRBV24-1; CDR3nt: TGTGCCACCAGTGCCTATACTAGCGGGGGGGCCGTAGCAGATACGCAGTATTTT; CDR3aa: CATSAYTSGGAVADTQYF
j_gene: TRBJ2-6; d_gene: TRBD1; abundance: many; v_gene: TRBV20-1; CDR3nt: TGCAGTGCTAGAGTTCAGGGGGCTTCAGCTGGGGCCAACGTCCTGACTTTC; CDR3aa: CSARVQGASAGANVLTF
j_gene: TRBJ2-7; d_gene: NA; abundance: many; v_gene: TRBV7-2; CDR3nt: TGTGCCAGCAGCATTACAGTTGCCTACGAGCAGTACTTC; CDR3aa: CASSITVAYEQYF
j_gene: TRBJ2-7; d_gene: NA; abundance: NA; v_gene: TRBV6-5; CDR3nt: TGTGCCAGCAGTTGGGACTTCACCTACGAGCAGTACTTC; CDR3aa: CASSWDFTYEQYF
j_gene: TRBJ2-1; d_gene: NA; abundance: few; v_gene: TRBV14; CDR3nt: TGTGCCAGCAGCCAGCGACGGGGAGTCTCGGTTGAGCAGTTCTTC; CDR3aa: CASSQRRGVSVEQFF